The T cell receptor (beta chain) described here comes from a study of a mutant IDH1 vaccine in newly diagnosed glioma. Study at large: Eight vaccinations went to patients in weeks 1, 3, 5, 7, 11, 15, 19, 23. Beforehand, treatment had been radiotherapy, temozolomide, or both; the majority received both. Regarding the study as a whole: Shifts in the top peripheral T cell clonotypes seemed unrelated to pseudoprogression.

Turning to this clone: Its antigen is as yet unknown.

Stated time point: week 23, last vaccination. Each dose delivered 300 ug of mutant IDH1 20-mer peptide subcutaneously with imiquimod. Donors had new WHO grade 3 or 4 IDH1-mutant, ATRX-lost astrocytomas. Profiled with immunoSEQ multiplex PCR; TCRdb holds only in-frame clones, not every one. This sample carries 50,000 to 70,000 clones, approximately 78% of them seen once, and the ten largest clones take over 7%. The germline V gene has CDR1 SGHDN and CDR2 FVKESK. Trimming pared 4 bases from V and 3 bases from J, leaving 13 bases between. The CDR3 length is 15 residues. V usage is TRBV14 and J usage is TRBJ2-1, with D possibly matching TRBD1 (6 bases). This receptor was identified in a woman aged 40 to 50 with glioma. Some clones in this sample may be carry-over from other donors' samples. Sequenced material: PBMCs, taken from a glioma patient whose treatment included an IDH1 peptide vaccine. The CDR3 coding sequence is TGTGCCAGCAGCCCGAAGTGGGGGCTCTACAATGAGCAGTTCTTC. Its protein product is CASSPKWGLYNEQFF.